There are many counts of the clone carrying this T cell receptor beta chain. Its antigen remains unknown. This related bone marrow graft donor gave peripheral blood on the day of marrow donation. The CDR3 sequence is 14 residues long. CDR1 is MNHNS, CDR2 SASEGT, per germline. The junction had 6 bases not matched to a gene; V was cut back by 6 bases and J by 4 bases. Repertoires were generated with immunoSEQ multiplex PCR, while TCRdb's copy carries only in-frame clones and drops some. In total the sample includes some 38,000 clones, none of them seen once. These data come from a study of T cells after posttransplantation cyclophosphamide. Study-wide findings and caveats: Blood and skin or GI T cell repertoires showed limited TRB overlap. Recipient CMV seropositivity and CMV reactivation strongly tracked TRB clonality.

The receptor's source is a man aged 45-65 years in good health, CMV-negative, and a related stem cell transplant donor. Sequences were obtained from PBMCs. The V and J genes are TRBV6-1 and TRBJ2-1, with TRBD1 identical over 7 bases. This CDR3 reads CASSDDRVYNEQFF. In DNA form, the CDR3 reads TGTGCCAGCAGCGATGACAGGGTGTACAATGAGCAGTTCTTC.